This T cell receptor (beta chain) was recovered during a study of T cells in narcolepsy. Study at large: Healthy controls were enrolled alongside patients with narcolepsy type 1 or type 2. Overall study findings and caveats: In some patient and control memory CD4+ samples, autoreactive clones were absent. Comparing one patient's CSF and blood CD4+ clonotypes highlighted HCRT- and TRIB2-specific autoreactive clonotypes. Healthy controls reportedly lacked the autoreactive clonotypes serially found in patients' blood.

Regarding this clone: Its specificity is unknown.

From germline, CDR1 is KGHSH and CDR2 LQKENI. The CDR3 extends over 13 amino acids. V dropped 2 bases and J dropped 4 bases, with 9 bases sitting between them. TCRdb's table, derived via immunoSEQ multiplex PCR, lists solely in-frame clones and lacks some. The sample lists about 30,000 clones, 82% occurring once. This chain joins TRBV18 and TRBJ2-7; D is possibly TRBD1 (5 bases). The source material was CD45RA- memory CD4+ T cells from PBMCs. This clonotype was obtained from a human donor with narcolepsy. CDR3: CASSPGAKYEQYF. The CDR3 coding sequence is TGTGCCAGCTCACCAGGGGCTAAGTACGAGCAGTACTTC.